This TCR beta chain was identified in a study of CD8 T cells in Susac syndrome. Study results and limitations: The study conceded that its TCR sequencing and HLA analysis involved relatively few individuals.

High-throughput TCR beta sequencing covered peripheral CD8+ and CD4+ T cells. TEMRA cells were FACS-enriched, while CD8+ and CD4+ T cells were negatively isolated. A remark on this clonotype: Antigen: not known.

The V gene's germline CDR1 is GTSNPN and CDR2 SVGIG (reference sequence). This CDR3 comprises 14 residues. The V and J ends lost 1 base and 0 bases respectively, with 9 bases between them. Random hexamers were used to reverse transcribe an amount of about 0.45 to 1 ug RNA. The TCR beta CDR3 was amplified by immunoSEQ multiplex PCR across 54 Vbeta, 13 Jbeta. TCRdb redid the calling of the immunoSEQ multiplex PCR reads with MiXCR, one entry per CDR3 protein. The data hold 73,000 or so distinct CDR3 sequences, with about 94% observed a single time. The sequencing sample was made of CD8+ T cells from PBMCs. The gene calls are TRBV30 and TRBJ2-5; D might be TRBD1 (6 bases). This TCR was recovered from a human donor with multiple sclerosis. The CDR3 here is CAWSAGEDQETQYF. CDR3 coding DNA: TGTGCCTGGAGTGCAGGGGAAGACCAAGAGACCCAGTACTTC.